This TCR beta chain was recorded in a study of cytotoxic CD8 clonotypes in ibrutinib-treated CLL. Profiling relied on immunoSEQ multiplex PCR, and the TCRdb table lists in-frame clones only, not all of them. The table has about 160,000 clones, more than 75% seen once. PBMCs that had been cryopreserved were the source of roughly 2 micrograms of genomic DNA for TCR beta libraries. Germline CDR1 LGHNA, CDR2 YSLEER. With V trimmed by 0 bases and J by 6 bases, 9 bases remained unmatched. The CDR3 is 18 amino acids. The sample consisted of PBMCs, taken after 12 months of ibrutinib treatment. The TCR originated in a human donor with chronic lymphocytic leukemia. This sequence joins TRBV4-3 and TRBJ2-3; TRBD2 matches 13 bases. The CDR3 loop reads CASSQDLTSGRALDTQYF. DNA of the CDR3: TGCGCCAGCAGCCAAGATCTTACTAGCGGGAGGGCCTTGGATACGCAGTATTTT.